In its sample, the clone carrying this T cell receptor beta chain was seen a few times. Its cognate antigen is unknown. Generated by immunoSEQ multiplex PCR, the TCRdb table keeps only in-frame clones and is missing some. The sample yields under 6,500 clones, more than 35% seen once. This record comes from a study of T cells in localized non-small cell lung cancer. Study findings and constraints: Tumor trailed uninvolved adjacent lung in T cell clonality, which peaked there. Sequencing, confined to only one tumor region, leaves heterogeneity possible. Adjacent lung was found to contain a median around 56 of the top 100 tumor clones. A higher density of T cells in blood coincided with extended overall survival.

The receptor comes from a man between 40 and 70 years old with stage I lung adenocarcinoma. This sample comprised lung tumor tissue, obtained before any cancer treatment.

The CDR3 nucleotides are TGTGCCAGCAGCCGGGACCCACAAGAGACCCAGTACTTC. It specifies CASSRDPQETQYF. The chain links TRBV6-8 to TRBJ2-5, with D perhaps TRBD1 or TRBD2 (5 bases each). The V end lost 6 bases, the J end lost 2 bases, and 10 bases lay between the germline ends. The CDR3 covers 13 residues. Germline lookup yields CDR1 MNHGY and CDR2 SAAAGT.